Presented here are 10 T cell receptor beta chains from one specimen sequenced in a study of blood T cell repertoires in COVID-19. Clones were read by immunoSEQ multiplex PCR, and TCRdb kept only the in-frame ones, dropping some. The table lists around 42,000 clones, around 90% of them singletons, with approximately 3% in the top ten. Sequenced sample: peripheral blood. The receptors stem from a man between 50 and 59 years old with active COVID-19.

The chain combines TRBV6-2 or TRBV6-3 with TRBJ2-7; D perhaps matches TRBD1 (5 bases). V lost 5 bases and J 3 bases, leaving 17 bases between the germline ends. Germline CDR1 and CDR2: MNHEY and SVGEGT. The CDR3 is 15 amino acids. The CDR3 region is CASSATGVLGYEQYF. For the CDR3, the DNA is TGTGCCAGCAGTGCCACAGGCGTGTTGGGCTACGAGCAGTACTTC.

The genes are TRBV27 and TRBJ1-4, with D possibly matching TRBD1 (5 bases). With 3 bases removed from V and 6 bases from J, the gap between germline ends came to 14 bases. The CDR3 is made up of 15 amino acids. Germline values: CDR1 MNHEY, CDR2 SMNVEV (reference sequence). CDR3 nucleotides: TGTGCCAGCAGTTTCATAGGATTAGGGGATGAAAAACTGTTTTTT. This encodes CASSFIGLGDEKLFF.

This chain links TRBV25-1 with TRBJ2-4; D ambiguous. This CDR3 is 10 amino acids long. Germline-derived CDR1 and CDR2 are MGHDK and SYGVNS. Trimming took off 6 bases at V and 6 bases at J, with 3 bases between the two ends. The chain's CDR3 is CASSGNIQYF. CDR3 nucleotide sequence: TGTGCCAGCAGCGGAAACATTCAGTACTTC.

V gene TRBV14 combines with J gene TRBJ2-2; 9 bases line up with TRBD1. This CDR3 is built from 17 residues. Germline CDR1 reads SGHDN; CDR2 reads FVKESK. With V trimmed by 4 bases and J by 2 bases, 8 bases remained unmatched. The CDR3 coding sequence is TGTGCCAGCAGCCCTACAGGGGGCCCGTCTAACACCGGGGAGCTGTTTTTT. It codes for CASSPTGGPSNTGELFF.

The gene calls are TRBV9 and TRBJ1-1, with D unresolved. Germline V gene sequence: CDR1 SGDLS, CDR2 YYNGEE. The V end lost 1 base, the J end lost 4 bases, and 8 bases lay between the germline ends. The CDR3 length is 13 residues. The CDR3 nucleotides are TGTGCCAGCAGCGTATCCGGGGTCACTGAAGCTTTCTTT. Amino acid sequence: CASSVSGVTEAFF.

This clone came up a few times. DNA for the CDR3: TGTGCCTGGACGCCCGGGTCTGCTGGAAACACCATATATTTT. This codes for CAWTPGSAGNTIYF. The chain combines TRBV30 with TRBJ1-3; no reliable D call. V lost 4 bases to trimming and J lost 2 bases, with 12 bases between them. CDR1 and CDR2 from the germline V gene are GTSNPN and SVGIG (reference sequence). This CDR3 contains 14 residues.

This clone has a single count. The V gene is TRBV5-4, the J gene TRBJ2-3; 12 bases match TRBD1. Germline CDR1 and CDR2: SGHNT and YYREEE (reference sequence). The CDR3 runs 14 residues. The ends lost 4 bases at V and 6 bases at J; junction bases unmatched: 3. The CDR3 loop reads CASSIGTGGDTQYF. Here the CDR3 DNA reads TGTGCCAGCAGCATCGGGACAGGGGGCGATACGCAGTATTTT.

This chain connects TRBV29-1 to TRBJ1-5; TRBD1 is a possible D gene (5 bases). V lost 5 bases to trimming and J lost 1 base, with 15 bases between them. The CDR3 is made up of 15 amino acids. CDR1 is SQVTM, CDR2 ANQGSEA, per germline. CDR3 sequence (DNA): TGCAGCGTTCGAGAACGGGGGGGAAGCAATCAGCCCCAGCATTTT. Residues: CSVRERGGSNQPQHF.

For the CDR3, the DNA is TGCGCCAGCAGTGATGGACTAGCGGTGCGGGAGACCCAGTACTTC. Translation: CASSDGLAVRETQYF. The rearrangement joins TRBV10-1 to TRBJ2-5; TRBD2 matches at 10 bases. The V gene end was trimmed by 3 bases and the J gene end by 5 bases; junction bases not matched to a gene: 6. This CDR3 has 15 residues. The germline CDR1 and CDR2 sequences are WNHNN and SYGVQD (reference sequence).

The chain employs TRBV4-2 and TRBJ2-3; 8 nucleotides agree with TRBD2. V was clipped by 4 bases and J by 2 bases; unmatched bases: 8. The CDR3 consists of 16 residues. CDR1 LGHNA and CDR2 YNFKEQ come from the germline V gene. The CDR3, as DNA: TGTGCCAGCAGCCCCACACTAGCGGATAACACAGATACGCAGTATTTT. The encoded protein is CASSPTLADNTDTQYF.